This T cell receptor beta chain was sequenced in a study of T-cell reconstitution after alpha-beta-depleted transplantation in children. Study conclusions and caveats: About two months after transplant, alpha-beta T cells reportedly came from several hundred expanded graft clones. T-cell counts and diversity were attributed mostly to newly produced T cells one year after transplant.

Preparation of the TCRbeta library involved a method that used unique molecular identifiers. TCRdb analysed the PCR reads with MiXCR anew, one entry per CDR3 protein. This table holds fewer than 350,000 distinct CDR3 sequences, under 14% found once. This clonotype was observed many times. What it recognizes is unknown. Germline V lookup: CDR1 SNHLY, CDR2 FYNNEI. V trimming: 1 base; J trimming: 4 bases; junction bases outside the gene matches: 11. This CDR3 has 17 amino acids. Sequences were derived from peripheral blood, sampled 180 days after TCRalphabeta/CD19-depleted stem cell transplant. The sequence was collected from a male patient between 2 and 15 years old who had a stem cell transplant for chronic granulomatous disease, so the T cells may come from the graft donor. J is TRBJ2-5 and V is TRBV2; 8 bases line up with TRBD2. CDR3 sequence (DNA): TGTGCCAGCAGTGAAGGCATGGCTAGCGGGTCGGGAGAGACCCAGTACTTC. It translates to CASSEGMASGSGETQYF.